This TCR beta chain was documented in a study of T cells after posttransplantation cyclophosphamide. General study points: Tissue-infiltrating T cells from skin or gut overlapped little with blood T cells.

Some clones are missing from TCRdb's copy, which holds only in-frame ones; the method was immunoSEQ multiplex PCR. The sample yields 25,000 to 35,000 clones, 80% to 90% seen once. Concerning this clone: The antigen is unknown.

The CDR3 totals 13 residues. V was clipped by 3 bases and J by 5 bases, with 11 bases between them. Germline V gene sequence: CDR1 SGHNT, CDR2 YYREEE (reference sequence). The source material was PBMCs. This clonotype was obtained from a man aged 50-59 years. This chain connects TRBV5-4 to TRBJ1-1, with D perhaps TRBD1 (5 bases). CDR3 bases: TGTGCCAGCAGCTCTATAGACAGTACTGAAGCTTTCTTT. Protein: CASSSIDSTEAFF.